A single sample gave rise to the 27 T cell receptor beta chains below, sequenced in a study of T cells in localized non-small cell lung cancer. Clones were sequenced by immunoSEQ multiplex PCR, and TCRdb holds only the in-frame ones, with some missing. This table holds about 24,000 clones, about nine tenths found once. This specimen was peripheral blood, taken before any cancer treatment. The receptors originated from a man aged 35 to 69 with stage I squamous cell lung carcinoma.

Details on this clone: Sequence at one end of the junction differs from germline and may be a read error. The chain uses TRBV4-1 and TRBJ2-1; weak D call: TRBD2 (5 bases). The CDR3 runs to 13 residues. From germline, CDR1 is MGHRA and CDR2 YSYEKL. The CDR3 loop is CASSQGSAGRKVF. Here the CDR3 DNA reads TGCGCCAGCAGCCAAGGTTCCGCGGGCAGGAAGGTCTTC.

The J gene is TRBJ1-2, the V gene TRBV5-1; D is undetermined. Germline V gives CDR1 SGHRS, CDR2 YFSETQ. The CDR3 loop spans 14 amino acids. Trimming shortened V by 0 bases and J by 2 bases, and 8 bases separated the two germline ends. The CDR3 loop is CASSLEGRNYGYTF. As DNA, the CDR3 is TGCGCCAGCAGCTTGGAAGGCAGAAACTATGGCTACACCTTC.

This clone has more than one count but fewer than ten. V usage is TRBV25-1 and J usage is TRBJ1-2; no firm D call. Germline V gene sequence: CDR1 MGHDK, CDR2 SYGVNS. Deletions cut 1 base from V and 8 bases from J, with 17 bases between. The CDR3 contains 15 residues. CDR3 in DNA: TGTGCCAGCAGTGAATCGGGGAGGGAAACGCTCGGCTACACCTTC. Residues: CASSESGRETLGYTF.

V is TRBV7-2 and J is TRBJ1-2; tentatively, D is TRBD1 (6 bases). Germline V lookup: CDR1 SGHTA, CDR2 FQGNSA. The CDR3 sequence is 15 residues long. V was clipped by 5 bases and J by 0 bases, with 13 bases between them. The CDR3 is CASSEGGASNYGYTF. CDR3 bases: TGTGCCAGCAGCGAAGGGGGGGCCTCTAACTATGGCTACACCTTC.

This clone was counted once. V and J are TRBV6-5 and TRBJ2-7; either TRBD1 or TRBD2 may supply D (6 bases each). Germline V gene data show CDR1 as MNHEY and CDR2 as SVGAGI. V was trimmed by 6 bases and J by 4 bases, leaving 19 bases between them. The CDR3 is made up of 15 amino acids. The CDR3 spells CASSRRGGPLYEQYF. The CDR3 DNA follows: TGTGCCAGCAGCCGACGTGGGGGGCCACTGTACGAGCAGTACTTC.

The CDR3, as DNA: TGTGCCAGCAGCTTCGGGGGTAATCAGCCCCAGCATTTT. Translated, it gives CASSFGGNQPQHF. The J gene is TRBJ1-5, the V gene TRBV7-2; D is perhaps TRBD1 (5 bases). Germline CDR1 is SGHTA and CDR2 is FQGNSA. The V gene lost 3 bases and the J gene lost 4 bases, with 7 bases spanning the gap. The CDR3 consists of 13 residues. Combining the CDR3 with reference TRBV7-2 and TRBJ1-5 gives the whole variable domain GAGVSQSPSNKVTEKGKDVELRCDPISGHTALYWYRQSLGQGLEFLIYFQGNSAPDKSGLPSDRFSAERTGGSVSTLTIQRTQQEDSAVYLCASSFGGNQPQHFGDGTRLSIL.

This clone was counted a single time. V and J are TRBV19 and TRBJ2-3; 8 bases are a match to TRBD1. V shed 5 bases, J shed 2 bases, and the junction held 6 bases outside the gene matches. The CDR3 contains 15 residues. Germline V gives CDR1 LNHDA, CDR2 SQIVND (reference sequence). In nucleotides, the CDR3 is TGTGCCAGTAGTCTTCAGGGGGCCTCCACAGATACGCAGTATTTT. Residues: CASSLQGASTDTQYF.

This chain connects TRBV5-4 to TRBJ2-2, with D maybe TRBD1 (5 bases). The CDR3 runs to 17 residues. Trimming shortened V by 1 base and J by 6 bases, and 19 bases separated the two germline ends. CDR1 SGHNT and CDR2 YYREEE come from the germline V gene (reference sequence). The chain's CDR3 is CASSLQTGQRYAGELFF. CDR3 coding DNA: TGTGCCAGCAGCTTGCAAACAGGACAACGTTACGCCGGGGAGCTGTTTTTT.

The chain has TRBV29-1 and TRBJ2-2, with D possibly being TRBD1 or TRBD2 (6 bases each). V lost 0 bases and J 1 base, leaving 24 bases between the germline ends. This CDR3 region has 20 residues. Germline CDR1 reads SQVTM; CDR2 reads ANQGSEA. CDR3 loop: CSVEDGEHGGQEQNTGELFF. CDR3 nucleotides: TGCAGCGTTGAAGATGGGGAGCATGGGGGGCAAGAACAGAACACCGGGGAGCTGTTTTTT.

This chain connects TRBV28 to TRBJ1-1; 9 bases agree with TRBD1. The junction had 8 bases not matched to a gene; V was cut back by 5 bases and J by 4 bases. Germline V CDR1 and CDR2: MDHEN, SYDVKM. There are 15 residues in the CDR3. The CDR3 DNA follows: TGTGCCAGCAGTCCCTTTGGACAGGGGAGCACTGAAGCTTTCTTT. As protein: CASSPFGQGSTEAFF.

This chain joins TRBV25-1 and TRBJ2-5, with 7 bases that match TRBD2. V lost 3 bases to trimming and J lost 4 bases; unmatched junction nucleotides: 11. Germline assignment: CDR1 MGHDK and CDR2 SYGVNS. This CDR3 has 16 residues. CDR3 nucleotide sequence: TGTGCCAGCAGTGAGGGGTCAGGGAGGGAGGTAGAGACCCAGTACTTC. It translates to CASSEGSGREVETQYF.

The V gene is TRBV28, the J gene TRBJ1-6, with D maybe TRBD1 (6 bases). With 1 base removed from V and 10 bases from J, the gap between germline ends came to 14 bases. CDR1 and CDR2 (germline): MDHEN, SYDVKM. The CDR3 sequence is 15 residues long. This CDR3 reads CASSLSTGPGSPLHF. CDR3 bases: TGTGCCAGCAGTTTATCGACAGGCCCAGGGTCACCCCTCCACTTT.

The CDR3 region is CASTGGAASYNEQFF. DNA for the CDR3: TGTGCCAGTACCGGGGGTGCGGCCTCCTACAATGAGCAGTTCTTC. The genes are TRBV19 and TRBJ2-1; maybe TRBD2 (6 bases). V dropped 7 bases and J dropped 0 bases, with 13 bases sitting between them. The CDR3 extends over 15 amino acids. Looked up from germline, CDR1 is LNHDA and CDR2 is SQIVND (reference sequence). The variable domain in full, with the rest retrieved from reference TRBV19 and TRBJ2-1, is DGGITQSPKYLFRKEGQNVTLSCEQNLNHDAMYWYRQDPGQGLRLIYYSQIVNDFQKGDIAEGYSVSREKKESFPLTVTSAQKNPTAFYLCASTGGAASYNEQFFGPGTRLTVL.

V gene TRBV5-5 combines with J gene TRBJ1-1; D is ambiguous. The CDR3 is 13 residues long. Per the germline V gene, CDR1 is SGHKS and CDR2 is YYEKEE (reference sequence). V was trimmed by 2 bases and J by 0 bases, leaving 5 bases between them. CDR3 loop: CASSLTVNTEAFF. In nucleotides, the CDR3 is TGTGCCAGCAGCTTAACGGTGAACACTGAAGCTTTCTTT.

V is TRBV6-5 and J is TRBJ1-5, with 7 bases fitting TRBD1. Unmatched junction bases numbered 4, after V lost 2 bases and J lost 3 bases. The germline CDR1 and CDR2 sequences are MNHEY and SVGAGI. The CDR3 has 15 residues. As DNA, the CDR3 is TGTGCCAGCAGTTACAGGGGGCTCTACAATCAGCCCCAGCATTTT. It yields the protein CASSYRGLYNQPQHF.

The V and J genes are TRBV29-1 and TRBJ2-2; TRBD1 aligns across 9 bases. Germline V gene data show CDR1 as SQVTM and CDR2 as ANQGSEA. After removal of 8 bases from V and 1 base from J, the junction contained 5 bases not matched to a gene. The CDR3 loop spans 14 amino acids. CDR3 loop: CSFRDRENTGELFF. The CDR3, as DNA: TGCAGCTTCCGGGACAGGGAGAACACCGGGGAGCTGTTTTTT.

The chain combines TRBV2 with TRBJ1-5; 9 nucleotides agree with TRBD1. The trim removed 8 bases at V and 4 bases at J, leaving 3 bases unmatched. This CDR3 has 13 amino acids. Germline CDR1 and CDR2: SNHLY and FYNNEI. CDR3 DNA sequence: TGTGCCAGCTCGGGGACAGGGAATCAGCCCCAGCATTTT. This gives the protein CASSGTGNQPQHF.

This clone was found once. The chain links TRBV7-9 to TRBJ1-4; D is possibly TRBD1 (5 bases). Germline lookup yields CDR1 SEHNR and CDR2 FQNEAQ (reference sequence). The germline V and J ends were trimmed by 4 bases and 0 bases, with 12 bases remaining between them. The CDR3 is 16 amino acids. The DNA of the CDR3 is TGTGCCAGCAGCTCCCCGGACAAATCAACTAATGAAAAACTGTTTTTT. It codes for CASSSPDKSTNEKLFF.

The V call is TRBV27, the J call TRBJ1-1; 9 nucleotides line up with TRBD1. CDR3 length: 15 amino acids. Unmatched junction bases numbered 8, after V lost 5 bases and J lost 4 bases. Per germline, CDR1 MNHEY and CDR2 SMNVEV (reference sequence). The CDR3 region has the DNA TGTGCCAGCAGTGTGGACAGGGGAGAACGCACTGAAGCTTTCTTT. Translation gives CASSVDRGERTEAFF.

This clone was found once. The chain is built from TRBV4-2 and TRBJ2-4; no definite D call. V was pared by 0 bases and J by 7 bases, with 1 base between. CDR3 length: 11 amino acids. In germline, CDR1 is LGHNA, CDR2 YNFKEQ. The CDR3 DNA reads TGTGCCAGCAGCCAAGAGAACATTCAGTACTTC. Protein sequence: CASSQENIQYF.

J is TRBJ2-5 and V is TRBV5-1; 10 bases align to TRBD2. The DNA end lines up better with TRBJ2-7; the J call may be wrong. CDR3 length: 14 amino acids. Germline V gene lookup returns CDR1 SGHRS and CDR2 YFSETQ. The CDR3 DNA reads TGCGCCAGCACGAGCGGGGGGGCCGGGAACGAGCAGTACTTC. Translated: CASTSGGAGNEQYF.

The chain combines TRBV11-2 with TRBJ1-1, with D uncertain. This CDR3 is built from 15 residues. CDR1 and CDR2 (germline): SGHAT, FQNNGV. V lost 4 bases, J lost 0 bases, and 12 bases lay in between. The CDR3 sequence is CASSSNQLLNTEAFF. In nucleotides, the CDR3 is TGTGCCAGCAGCTCCAACCAATTACTGAACACTGAAGCTTTCTTT.

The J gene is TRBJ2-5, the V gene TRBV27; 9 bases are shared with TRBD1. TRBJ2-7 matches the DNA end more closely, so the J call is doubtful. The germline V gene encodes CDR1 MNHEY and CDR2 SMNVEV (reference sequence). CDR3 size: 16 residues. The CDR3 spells CASSPGGTGLPYEQYF. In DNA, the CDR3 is TGTGCCAGCAGTCCCGGCGGGACAGGGTTGCCCTACGAGCAGTACTTC.

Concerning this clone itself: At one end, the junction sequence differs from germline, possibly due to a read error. The DNA for the CDR3 is TGTGCCAGCAGTCCGCATACTAGCGGGGGCCCTCCCGACTTC. Translation: CASSPHTSGGPPDF. This sequence joins TRBV27 and TRBJ2-5; 11 bases agree with TRBD2. Germline CDR1 reads MNHEY; CDR2 reads SMNVEV (reference sequence). The CDR3 contains 14 residues.

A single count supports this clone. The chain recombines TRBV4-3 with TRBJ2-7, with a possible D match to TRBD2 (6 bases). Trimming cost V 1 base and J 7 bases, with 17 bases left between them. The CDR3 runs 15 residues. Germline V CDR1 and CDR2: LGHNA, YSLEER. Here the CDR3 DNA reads TGCGCCAGCAGCCAAGCCCGGGACTCCATCTGGGAGCAGTACTTC. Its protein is CASSQARDSIWEQYF.

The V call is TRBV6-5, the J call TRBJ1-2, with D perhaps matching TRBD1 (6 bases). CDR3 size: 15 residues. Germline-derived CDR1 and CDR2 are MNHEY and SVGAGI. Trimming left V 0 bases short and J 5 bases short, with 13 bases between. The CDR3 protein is CASSYSYRVGYGYTF. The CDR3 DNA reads TGTGCCAGCAGTTACTCCTACAGGGTGGGGTATGGCTACACCTTC.

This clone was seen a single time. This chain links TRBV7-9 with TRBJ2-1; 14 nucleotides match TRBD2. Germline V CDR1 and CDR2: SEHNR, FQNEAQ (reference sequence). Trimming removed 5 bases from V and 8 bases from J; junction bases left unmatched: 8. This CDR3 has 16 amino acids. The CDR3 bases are TGTGCCAGCAGCAAGTGGACTAGCGGGGGGTATGATGAGCAGTTCTTC. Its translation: CASSKWTSGGYDEQFF.